A selection of T cell receptor beta chains follows, all from one sample in a study of cytomegalovirus exposure and HLA in healthy donors. The protocol was immunoSEQ multiplex PCR, while the TCRdb copy is restricted to in-frame clones and leaves out a portion. The sample yields some 140,000 clones, 75% to 85% seen once. Source material: PBMCs. All receptors come from a female donor in good health and CMV-seronegative. The CDR3 runs from the conserved cysteine through the conserved F or W. The order of the fields is clone size, J gene, D gene, V gene, CDR3 protein, CDR3 DNA. A D gene is named only where the DNA matches it firmly. Not all rows give a size; the values are once, few, many and, for expanded clones, a class.

abundance: -; j_gene: TRBJ2-7; d_gene: -; v_gene: TRBV18; CDR3aa: CASSPQTATYEQYF; CDR3nt: TGTGCCAGCTCACCACAGACAGCCACCTACGAGCAGTACTTC
abundance: -; j_gene: TRBJ1-2; d_gene: TRBD1; v_gene: TRBV28; CDR3aa: CASRRTGGPYGYTF; CDR3nt: TGTGCCAGCAGGCGGACAGGGGGCCCGTATGGCTACACCTTC
abundance: -; j_gene: TRBJ2-7; d_gene: -; v_gene: TRBV5-4; CDR3aa: CASSSDSVGYEQYF; CDR3nt: TGTGCCAGCAGCTCTGACTCGGTGGGCTACGAGCAGTACTTC
abundance: -; j_gene: TRBJ1-2; d_gene: TRBD1; v_gene: TRBV29-1; CDR3aa: CSSSGGQGNGYTF; CDR3nt: TGCAGCTCATCGGGGGGACAGGGGAATGGCTACACCTTC
abundance: -; j_gene: TRBJ2-7; d_gene: TRBD2; v_gene: TRBV7-2; CDR3aa: CASSPAGLAGGFEQYF; CDR3nt: TGTGCCAGCAGCCCAGCGGGACTAGCGGGAGGCTTTGAGCAGTACTTC
abundance: -; j_gene: TRBJ1-4; d_gene: TRBD1; v_gene: TRBV9; CDR3aa: CASSVGQGGEKLFF; CDR3nt: TGTGCCAGCAGCGTAGGACAGGGGGGTGAAAAACTGTTTTTT
abundance: -; j_gene: TRBJ2-7; d_gene: TRBD2; v_gene: TRBV6-5; CDR3aa: CATGQTSGGFYEQYF; CDR3nt: TGTGCCACCGGACAGACTAGCGGGGGGTTCTACGAGCAGTACTTC
abundance: -; j_gene: TRBJ1-2; d_gene: TRBD1; v_gene: TRBV5-5; CDR3aa: CASSIQQGVIYGYTF; CDR3nt: TGTGCCAGCAGCATCCAACAGGGGGTCATCTATGGCTACACCTTC
abundance: -; j_gene: TRBJ2-7; d_gene: TRBD1; v_gene: TRBV28; CDR3aa: CASSLSGTGSHEQYF; CDR3nt: TGTGCCAGCAGTTTAAGCGGGACAGGGTCCCACGAGCAGTACTTC
abundance: -; j_gene: TRBJ1-1; d_gene: -; v_gene: TRBV29-1; CDR3aa: CSVRPGEEAFF; CDR3nt: TGCAGCGTTCGGCCGGGAGAAGAAGCTTTCTTT
abundance: -; j_gene: TRBJ2-1; d_gene: -; v_gene: TRBV7-9; CDR3aa: CASSLLSGEQFF; CDR3nt: TGTGCCAGCAGCTTACTATCCGGGGAGCAGTTCTTC
abundance: once; j_gene: TRBJ1-2; d_gene: TRBD1; v_gene: TRBV28; CDR3aa: CASSLHTTGAYGYTF; CDR3nt: TGTGCCAGCAGTTTGCACACGACAGGGGCCTATGGCTACACCTTC
abundance: -; j_gene: TRBJ1-2; d_gene: -; v_gene: TRBV19; CDR3aa: CASSIEAGRYGYTF; CDR3nt: TGTGCCAGTAGTATAGAAGCAGGCCGGTATGGCTACACCTTC
abundance: -; j_gene: TRBJ2-2; d_gene: TRBD1; v_gene: TRBV11-3; CDR3aa: CASSFGQVTGELFF; CDR3nt: TGTGCCAGCAGCTTTGGACAGGTGACCGGGGAGCTGTTTTTT
abundance: -; j_gene: TRBJ2-7; d_gene: TRBD1; v_gene: TRBV28; CDR3aa: CASSQGYRGLYEQYF; CDR3nt: TGTGCCAGCAGCCAAGGGTACAGGGGGCTCTACGAGCAGTACTTC
abundance: many; j_gene: TRBJ2-7; d_gene: -; v_gene: TRBV19; CDR3aa: CASGEIDEQYF; CDR3nt: TGTGCCAGCGGGGAGATCGACGAGCAGTACTTC